Listed here are 26 T cell receptor beta chains from one sample, sequenced in a study of T-cell memory formation after mild COVID-19. TCRdb passed the 5' RACE reads through MiXCR, listing each CDR3 protein once. The table lists approximately 560,000 distinct CDR3 sequences, 15% to 20% of them singletons. The sequencing sample was made of PBMCs or a T cell subset sorted from them (not recorded which). The origin of the receptors is an adult woman who had mild COVID-19 (a few samples of this study predate the infection). Cell type and time point are not known.

This clonotype was seen more than once but under ten times. CDR3 protein: CASSLTGTGHEQFF. In DNA form, the CDR3 reads TGTGCCAGCAGCTTAACAGGGACAGGTCATGAGCAGTTCTTC. This rearrangement joins TRBV7-9 to TRBJ2-1; 8 bases fit TRBD1. The CDR3 runs to 14 residues. The ends lost 2 bases at V and 8 bases at J; junction bases unmatched: 5. Germline loops: CDR1 SEHNR, CDR2 FQNEAQ (reference sequence).

This clonotype was seen more than once but under ten times. The chain uses TRBV9 and TRBJ2-1; 8 bases align to TRBD2. The CDR3 consists of 19 residues. The germline V gene has CDR1 SGDLS and CDR2 YYNGEE. The trim removed 4 bases at V and 1 base at J, leaving 16 bases unmatched. As DNA, the CDR3 is TGTGCCAGCAGCTCCCCCCTGGGGGGGGGACTAGGGTCCTACAATGAGCAGTTCTTC. Its translation is CASSSPLGGGLGSYNEQFF.

The chain has TRBV5-6 and TRBJ1-1, with D uncertain. Trimming took off 2 bases at V and 3 bases at J, with 11 bases between the two ends. The CDR3 length is 14 residues. Germline V lookup: CDR1 SGHDT, CDR2 YYEEEE. The DNA for the CDR3 is TGTGCCAGCAGCTTCGGGCAGGAATACACTGAAGCTTTCTTT. It yields the protein CASSFGQEYTEAFF.

The rearrangement uses TRBV20-1 and TRBJ2-5, with D perhaps given as TRBD1 or TRBD2 (6 bases each). The CDR3 spans 13 residues. Trimming cost V 3 bases and J 6 bases, with 14 bases left between them. Per germline, CDR1 DFQATT and CDR2 SNEGSKA (reference sequence). The CDR3 DNA reads as TGCAGTGCTAGGGACGGGGGCATGAAGACCCAGTACTTC. Protein product: CSARDGGMKTQYF.

This clonotype appeared a few times. The V call is TRBV11-2, the J call TRBJ2-7, with D maybe TRBD1 (6 bases). Germline V lookup: CDR1 SGHAT, CDR2 FQNNGV. CDR3 size: 14 residues. V lost 5 bases and J 6 bases, leaving 17 bases between the germline ends. CDR3 region: CASSMIRVRGEQYF. In nucleotides, the CDR3 is TGTGCCAGCAGCATGATAAGGGTCAGGGGCGAGCAGTACTTC.

Many counts were recorded for this clonotype. The gene calls are TRBV24-1 and TRBJ2-7; D perhaps matches TRBD2 (5 bases). This CDR3 has 16 amino acids. V lost 3 bases and J 3 bases, leaving 17 bases between the germline ends. Germline CDR1 and CDR2: KGHDR and SFDVKD. The CDR3 here is CATSDKPKSGSYEQYF. The DNA for the CDR3 is TGTGCCACCAGTGATAAGCCGAAGAGCGGAAGCTACGAGCAGTACTTC.

This clonotype was recorded a few times. The CDR3 loop is CASSYSSGQGYNEQFF. CDR3 nucleotides: TGTGCCAGCAGTTACTCCTCGGGACAGGGCTACAATGAGCAGTTCTTC. The chain joins TRBV6-6 to TRBJ2-1; 9 nucleotides agree with TRBD1. The length of the CDR3 is 16 residues. Germline CDR1 and CDR2: MNHNY and SVGAGI (reference sequence). Unmatched junction bases numbered 3, after V lost 0 bases and J lost 3 bases.

A few counts support this clonotype. The CDR3 is CASSQEWVSYNEQFF. As DNA, the CDR3 is TGCGCCAGCAGCCAAGAATGGGTCAGCTACAATGAGCAGTTCTTC. This rearrangement joins TRBV4-3 to TRBJ2-1; no reliable D call. The V end was cut by 0 bases, the J end by 3 bases, with 9 bases between. The CDR3 covers 15 residues. Germline CDR1 is LGHNA and CDR2 is YSLEER.

This clonotype was counted between two and nine times. The chain couples TRBV12-3 or TRBV12-4 to TRBJ2-3, with 12 nucleotides matching TRBD2. With V trimmed by 5 bases and J by 6 bases, 15 bases remained unmatched. This CDR3 is built from 18 residues. The CDR3 coding sequence is TGTGCCAGCAGTCCCCCGGTCGGGCTAGCGGGAGGGTCTGATACGCAGTATTTT. Protein: CASSPPVGLAGGSDTQYF.

V usage is TRBV20-1 and J usage is TRBJ1-2; 7 bases agree with TRBD1. Trimming cost V 6 bases and J 2 bases; bases outside gene matches: 3. CDR3 size: 12 residues. The V gene's germline CDR1 is DFQATT and CDR2 SNEGSKA (reference sequence). CDR3: CSATGQNYGYTF. Here the CDR3 DNA reads TGCAGTGCCACGGGACAGAACTATGGCTACACCTTC.

This clonotype occurred a few times. The gene calls are TRBV20-1 and TRBJ1-4; TRBD1 matches at 10 bases. Germline CDR1 DFQATT, CDR2 SNEGSKA (reference sequence). V was clipped by 3 bases and J by 5 bases; unmatched bases: 0. The CDR3 length is 13 residues. CDR3 coding DNA: TGCAGTGCTAGGACAGGGGGCAATGAAAAACTGTTTTTT. This gives the protein CSARTGGNEKLFF.

The J gene is TRBJ2-7, the V gene TRBV19; the match to TRBD1 covers 8 bases. With 5 bases clipped from V and 5 bases from J, the junction kept 2 bases outside the gene matches. The CDR3 totals 12 residues. Per the germline V gene, CDR1 is LNHDA and CDR2 is SQIVND (reference sequence). DNA of the CDR3: TGTGCCAGTAGTGGACAGGGCCACGAGCAGTACTTC. Translating gives CASSGQGHEQYF.

This clonotype was observed a few times. The chain employs TRBV5-1 and TRBJ2-3; no clear D. The ends were cut back, 7 bases at V and 3 bases at J, with 24 bases in the middle. The germline V gene encodes CDR1 SGHRS and CDR2 YFSETQ. This CDR3 region has 17 residues. The CDR3 reads CASDRGHSIPGTDTQYF. The CDR3 nucleotides read TGCGCCAGCGACCGAGGTCACAGCATCCCCGGTACAGATACGCAGTATTTT. The whole variable domain, filled in from reference TRBV5-1 and TRBJ2-3, reads KAGVTQTPRYLIKTRGQQVTLSCSPISGHRSVSWYQQTPGQGLQFLFEYFSETQRNKGNFPGRFSGRQFSNSRSEMNVSTLELGDSALYLCASDRGHSIPGTDTQYFGPGTRLTVL.

The CDR3: CASSYTQRLAEVTGELFF. Here the CDR3 DNA reads TGTGCCAGCAGTTACACCCAAAGACTAGCGGAAGTCACCGGGGAGCTGTTTTTT. The chain employs TRBV6-5 and TRBJ2-2, with TRBD2 matching over 9 bases. Germline V gene sequence: CDR1 MNHEY, CDR2 SVGAGI. Trimming cost V 2 bases and J 4 bases; bases outside gene matches: 11. The CDR3 sequence is 18 residues long.

The chain has TRBV12-3 or TRBV12-4 and TRBJ2-3; D gene unclear. The CDR3 runs 15 residues. V was trimmed by 7 bases and J by 1 base, leaving 15 bases between them. CDR3 sequence: CASTVDQFGTDTQYF. Here the CDR3 DNA reads TGTGCCAGCACCGTGGACCAATTCGGCACAGATACGCAGTATTTT.

V and J are TRBV29-1 and TRBJ2-3, with 11 nucleotides matching TRBD2. The CDR3 is 14 amino acids. The ends lost 7 bases at V and 2 bases at J; junction bases unmatched: 5. The V gene's germline CDR1 is SQVTM and CDR2 ANQGSEA. Here the CDR3 reads CSAPTSGTTDTQYF. The CDR3 nucleotides are TGCAGCGCTCCGACTAGCGGGACCACAGATACGCAGTATTTT.

This chain connects TRBV9 to TRBJ2-1; 9 bases align to TRBD2. CDR3 size: 15 residues. Germline V gene sequence: CDR1 SGDLS, CDR2 YYNGEE. Trimming at V came to 3 bases and at J to 2 bases, leaving 3 bases not matched to a gene. The CDR3 sequence is CASSASGTAYNEQFF. In DNA, the CDR3 is TGTGCCAGCAGCGCTAGCGGGACGGCCTACAATGAGCAGTTCTTC. Full variable domain (missing parts from reference TRBV9 and TRBJ2-1): DSGVTQTPKHLITATGQRVTLRCSPRSGDLSVYWYQQSLDQGLQFLIQYYNGEERAKGNILERFSAQQFPDLHSELNLSSLELGDSALYFCASSASGTAYNEQFFGPGTRLTVL.

The rearrangement uses TRBV21-1 and TRBJ2-7; TRBD1, the table's D call, was not compared with the DNA. TRBV21-1 has pseudogene status. The CDR3 totals 15 residues. CDR3 amino acids: CASSKMRAGSYEQYF. In DNA, the CDR3 is TGTGCCAGCAGCAAGATGCGGGCAGGTTCCTACGAGCAGTACTTC.

The V gene is TRBV19, the J gene TRBJ1-1, with 7 nucleotides matching TRBD1. V shed 7 bases, J shed 2 bases, and the junction held 10 bases outside the gene matches. The CDR3 is made up of 15 amino acids. Germline V gene sequence: CDR1 LNHDA, CDR2 SQIVND (reference sequence). CDR3 nucleotides: TGTGCCAGTAACCACGCCGGGACAGCTAACACTGAAGCTTTCTTT. It codes for CASNHAGTANTEAFF.

V gene TRBV30 combines with J gene TRBJ2-2, with unresolved D. Germline loops: CDR1 GTSNPN, CDR2 SVGIG (reference sequence). The CDR3 sequence is 13 residues long. With 2 bases removed from V and 0 bases from J, the gap between germline ends came to 4 bases. The CDR3, as DNA: TGTGCCTGGAGTAGAACGAACACCGGGGAGCTGTTTTTT. Its protein product is CAWSRTNTGELFF.

This clonotype was observed a few times. The chain joins TRBV13 to TRBJ1-2; 8 bases agree with TRBD1. V lost 5 bases and J lost 4; bases outside the gene matches: 12. Germline CDR1 is PRHDT and CDR2 is FYEKMQ (reference sequence). The CDR3 is made up of 16 amino acids. The CDR3 DNA is TGTGCCAGCAGCACAAGGACAGGGAACGGGGCCTATGGCTACACCTTC. Translation gives CASSTRTGNGAYGYTF.

The chain links TRBV7-9 to TRBJ2-7; 8 nucleotides match TRBD2. This CDR3 is 14 amino acids long. Losses at the gene ends were 5 bases for V and 2 bases for J; bases not matched to a gene: 5. The germline gives CDR1 SEHNR, CDR2 FQNEAQ (reference sequence). CDR3 bases: TGTGCCAGCAGCCCGGGGGGGACCACCTACGAGCAGTACTTC. Translation: CASSPGGTTYEQYF. Based on the CDR3 plus reference TRBV7-9 and TRBJ2-7, the full variable domain is DTGVSQNPRHKITKRGQNVTFRCDPISEHNRLYWYRQTLGQGPEFLTYFQNEAQLEKSRLLSDRFSAERPKGSFSTLEIQRTEQGDSAMYLCASSPGGTTYEQYFGPGTRLTVT.

This clonotype was observed at least ten times. The rearrangement uses TRBV4-1 and TRBJ2-2; 11 bases fit TRBD2. Germline V CDR1 and CDR2: MGHRA, YSYEKL. The CDR3 has 20 amino acids. J lost 7 bases, V lost 0 bases, and 16 bases had no gene match. The CDR3 sequence: CASSQDPADASGGLFGELFF. CDR3 nucleotides: TGCGCCAGCAGCCAAGATCCCGCCGATGCTAGCGGGGGGTTGTTCGGGGAGCTGTTTTTT.

This clonotype was picked up a small number of times. This chain links TRBV7-2 with TRBJ1-5; D ambiguous. This CDR3 has 15 amino acids. Germline CDR1 is SGHTA and CDR2 is FQGNSA. The V and J ends lost 5 bases and 3 bases respectively, with 14 bases between them. This CDR3 is CASSRERRVNQPQHF. CDR3 in DNA: TGTGCCAGCAGCCGTGAGCGTAGGGTCAATCAGCCCCAGCATTTT.

In its sample, this clonotype was seen once. The chain links TRBV29-1 to TRBJ1-3, with unresolved D. The CDR3 covers 13 residues. V was cut by 4 bases and J by 3 bases, with 10 bases left in between. Germline V gene sequence: CDR1 SQVTM, CDR2 ANQGSEA. Written as DNA, the CDR3 is TGCAGCGTTGCGTTGCAGCTTGGAAACACCATATATTTT. Translating gives CSVALQLGNTIYF.

Comment on this clonotype: One end of the junction fails to match germline, which may point to a read error. The chain has TRBV20-1 and TRBJ1-1; 11 bases align to TRBD1. The CDR3 is made up of 11 amino acids. The germline gives CDR1 DFQATT, CDR2 SNEGSKA (reference sequence). The CDR3 bases are TGCAGTGCTAGCCTGGACAGGGGGCTTTACTTT. Translated, it gives CSASLDRGLYF.